This T cell receptor beta chain was observed in a study of memory CD8 T cells in hepatitis C reinfection. Study-level background: HCV reinfection meant a positive HCV RNA test after two negative tests at least 60 days apart. Pre-reinfection samples were taken 55 to 20 weeks before detection.

The V gene's germline CDR1 is SNHLY and CDR2 FYNNEI. The CDR3 totals 13 residues. With 8 bases clipped from V and 5 bases from J, the junction kept 7 bases outside the gene matches. Time point given: pre-reinfection, 55 to 20 weeks before reinfection detection. Sorted cells were sequenced directly ex vivo without any in vitro expansion. Regarding this clone: Antigen unknown.

Sequenced by immunoSEQ multiplex PCR; TCRdb stores in-frame clones only, minus some. The sample shows 50,000 or so clones, 89% of them seen only once. Study conclusions and caveats: With roughly five donors, public clonotype conclusions could not be definitive.

Input material: naive CD8+ T cells sorted from blood. The TCR was taken from a man younger than 35 with hepatitis C virus infection. The V call is TRBV2, the J call TRBJ2-3; 7 bases line up with TRBD1. CDR3 nucleotides: TGTGCCAGCGGCGACAGGGATGAAGATACGCAGTATTTT. It yields the protein CASGDRDEDTQYF. The full variable domain, in which reference TRBV2 and TRBJ2-3 provide the parts outside the CDR3, is EPEVTQTPSHQVTQMGQEVILRCVPISNHLYFYWYRQILGQKVEFLVSFYNNEISEKSEIFDDQFSVERPDGSNFTLKIRSTKLEDSAMYFCASGDRDEDTQYFGPGTRLTVL.